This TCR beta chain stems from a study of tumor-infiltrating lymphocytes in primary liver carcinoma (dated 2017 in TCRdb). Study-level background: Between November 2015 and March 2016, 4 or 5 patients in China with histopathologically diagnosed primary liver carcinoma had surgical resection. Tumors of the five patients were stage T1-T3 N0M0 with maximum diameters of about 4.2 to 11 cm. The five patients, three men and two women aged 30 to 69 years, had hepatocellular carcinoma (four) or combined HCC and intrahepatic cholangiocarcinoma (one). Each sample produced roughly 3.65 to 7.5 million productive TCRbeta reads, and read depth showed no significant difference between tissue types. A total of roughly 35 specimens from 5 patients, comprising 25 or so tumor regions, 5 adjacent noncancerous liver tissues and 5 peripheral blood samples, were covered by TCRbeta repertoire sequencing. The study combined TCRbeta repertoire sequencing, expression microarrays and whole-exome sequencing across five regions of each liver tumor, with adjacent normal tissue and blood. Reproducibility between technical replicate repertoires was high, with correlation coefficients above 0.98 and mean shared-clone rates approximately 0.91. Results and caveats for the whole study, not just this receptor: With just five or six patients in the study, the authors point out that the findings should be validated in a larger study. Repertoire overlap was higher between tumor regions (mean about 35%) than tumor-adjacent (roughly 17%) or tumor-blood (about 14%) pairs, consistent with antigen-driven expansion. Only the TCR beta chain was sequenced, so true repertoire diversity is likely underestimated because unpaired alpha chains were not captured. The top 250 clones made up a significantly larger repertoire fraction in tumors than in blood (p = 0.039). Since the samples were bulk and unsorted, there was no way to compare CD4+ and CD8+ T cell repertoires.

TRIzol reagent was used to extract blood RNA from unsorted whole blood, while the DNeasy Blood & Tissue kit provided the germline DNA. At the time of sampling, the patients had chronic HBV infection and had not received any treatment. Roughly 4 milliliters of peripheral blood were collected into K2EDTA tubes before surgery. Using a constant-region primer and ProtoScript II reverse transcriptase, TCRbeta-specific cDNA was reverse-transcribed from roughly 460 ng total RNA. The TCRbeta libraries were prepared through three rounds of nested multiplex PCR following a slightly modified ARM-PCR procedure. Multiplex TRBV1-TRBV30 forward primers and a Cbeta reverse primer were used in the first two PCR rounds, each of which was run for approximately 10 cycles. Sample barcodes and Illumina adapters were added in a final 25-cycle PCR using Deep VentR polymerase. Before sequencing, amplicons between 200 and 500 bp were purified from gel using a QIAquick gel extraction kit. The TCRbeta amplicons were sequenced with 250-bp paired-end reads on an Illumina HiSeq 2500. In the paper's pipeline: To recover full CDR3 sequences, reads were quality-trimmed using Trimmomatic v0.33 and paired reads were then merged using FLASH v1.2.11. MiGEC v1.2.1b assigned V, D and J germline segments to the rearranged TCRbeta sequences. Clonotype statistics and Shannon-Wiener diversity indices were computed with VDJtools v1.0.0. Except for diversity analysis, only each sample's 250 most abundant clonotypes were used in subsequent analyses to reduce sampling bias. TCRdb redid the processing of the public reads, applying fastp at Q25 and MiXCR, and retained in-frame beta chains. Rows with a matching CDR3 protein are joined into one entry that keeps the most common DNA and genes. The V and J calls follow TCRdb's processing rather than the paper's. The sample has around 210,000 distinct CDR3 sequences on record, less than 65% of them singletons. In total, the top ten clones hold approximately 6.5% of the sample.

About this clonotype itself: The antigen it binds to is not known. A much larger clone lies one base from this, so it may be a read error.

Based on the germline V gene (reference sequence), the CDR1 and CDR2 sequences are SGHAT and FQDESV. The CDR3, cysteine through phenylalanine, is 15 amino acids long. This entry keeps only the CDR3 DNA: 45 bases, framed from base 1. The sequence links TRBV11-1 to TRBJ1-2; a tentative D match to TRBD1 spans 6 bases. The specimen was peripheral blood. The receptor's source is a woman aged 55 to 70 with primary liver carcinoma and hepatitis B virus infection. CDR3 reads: CASSPGQGNNHGYTF. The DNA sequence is TGTGCCAGCAGCCCGGGACAAGGAAATAACCATGGCTACACCTTC.